Presented here are 4 T cell receptor beta chains from one specimen sequenced in a study of beta chain features in type 1 diabetes. As every portion of the isolated RNA was reverse transcribed, the sequencing read expressed TCRB transcripts. Here immunoSEQ multiplex PCR was the method, and the copy in TCRdb shows in-frame clones only, minus some. This sample has about 250,000 clones, with 13% to 15% found just once. Sequencing input: naive CD4+ T cells from blood. The receptors come from a woman between 40 and 55 years old in good health.

The sample holds a few counts of this clone. This chain connects TRBV29-1 to TRBJ1-5, with 7 bases that match TRBD1. The CDR3 consists of 13 residues. The junction had 7 bases not matched to a gene; V was cut back by 4 bases and J by 7 bases. From germline, CDR1 is SQVTM and CDR2 ANQGSEA. CDR3 nucleotide sequence: TGCAGCGTTGGGGAGACAGGGAGCCAGCCCCAGCATTTT. It specifies CSVGETGSQPQHF.

In its sample, this clone was seen a few times. J is TRBJ2-3 and V is TRBV7-9; D unclear. CDR1 and CDR2 (germline): SEHNR, FQNEAQ (reference sequence). V lost 5 bases, J lost 6 bases, and 9 bases lay in between. The CDR3 spans 12 residues. CDR3 region: CASSPSGDTQYF. The CDR3 DNA follows: TGTGCCAGCAGCCCCTCCGGGGATACGCAGTATTTT.

The rearrangement links TRBV18 to TRBJ2-1; weak D call: TRBD1 (6 bases). V was pared by 6 bases and J by 0 bases, with 15 bases between. The CDR3 length is 16 residues. CDR1 is KGHSH and CDR2 is LQKENI in the germline V gene. The DNA for the CDR3 is TGTGCCAGCTCCTCGGACAGTCCAAGCTCCTACAATGAGCAGTTCTTC. This sequence encodes CASSSDSPSSYNEQFF.

This clone was seen a few times. This sequence joins TRBV4-1 and TRBJ1-5, with 7 bases identical to TRBD1. The trim removed 0 bases at V and 0 bases at J, leaving 11 bases unmatched. Germline V CDR1 and CDR2: MGHRA, YSYEKL. CDR3 length: 19 residues. The CDR3 DNA is TGCGCCAGCAGCCAAGACGGGGGTGACAGGGCGGATAGCAATCAGCCCCAGCATTTT. This gives the protein CASSQDGGDRADSNQPQHF.